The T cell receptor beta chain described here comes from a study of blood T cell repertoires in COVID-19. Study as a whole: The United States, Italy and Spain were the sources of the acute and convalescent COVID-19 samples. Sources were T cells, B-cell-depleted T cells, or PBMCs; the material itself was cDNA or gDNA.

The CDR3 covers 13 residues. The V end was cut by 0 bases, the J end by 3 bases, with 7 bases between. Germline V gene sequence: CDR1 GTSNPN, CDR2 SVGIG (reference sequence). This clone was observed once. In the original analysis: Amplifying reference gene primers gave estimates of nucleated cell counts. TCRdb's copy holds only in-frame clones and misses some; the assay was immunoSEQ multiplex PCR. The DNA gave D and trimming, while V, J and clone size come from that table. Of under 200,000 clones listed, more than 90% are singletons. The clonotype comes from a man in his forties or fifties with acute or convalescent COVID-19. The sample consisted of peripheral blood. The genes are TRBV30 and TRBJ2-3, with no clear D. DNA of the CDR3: TGTGCCTGGAGTGTACTGAGTACAGATACGCAGTATTTT. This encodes CAWSVLSTDTQYF.